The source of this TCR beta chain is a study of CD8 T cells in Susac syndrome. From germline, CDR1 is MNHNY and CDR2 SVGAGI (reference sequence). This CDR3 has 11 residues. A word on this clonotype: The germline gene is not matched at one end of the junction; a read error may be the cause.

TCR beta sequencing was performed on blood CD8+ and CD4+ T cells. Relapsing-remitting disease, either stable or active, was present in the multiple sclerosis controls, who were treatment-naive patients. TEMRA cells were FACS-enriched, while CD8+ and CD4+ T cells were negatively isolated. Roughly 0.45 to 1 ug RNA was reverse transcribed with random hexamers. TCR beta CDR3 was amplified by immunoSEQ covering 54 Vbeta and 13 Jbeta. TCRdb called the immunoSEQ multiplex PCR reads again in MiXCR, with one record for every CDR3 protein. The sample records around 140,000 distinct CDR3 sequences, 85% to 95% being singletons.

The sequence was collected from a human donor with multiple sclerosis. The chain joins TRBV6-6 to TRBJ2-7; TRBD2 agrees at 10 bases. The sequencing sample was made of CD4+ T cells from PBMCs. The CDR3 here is CASSGGLAPSF. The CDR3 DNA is TGTGCCAGCAGTGGGGGACTAGCGCCTTCCTTC.